The 25 T cell receptor beta chains reported below all come from one sample, sequenced in a study of T cells in Graves' hyperthyroidism and ophthalmopathy. The investigators amplified TCR beta CDR3 regions from RNA transcripts. First-round RT-PCR of the TCR CDR3 relied on the HTBI primer set. A single record per CDR3 protein comes from TCRdb applying MiXCR to the multiplex PCR reads. In the table there are about 480,000 distinct CDR3 sequences, about an eighth of which are singletons. The sample consisted of blood. Every receptor here comes from a young woman with Graves' hyperthyroidism.

V and J are TRBV20-1 and TRBJ2-7; 10 bases map to TRBD1. With V trimmed by 3 bases and J by 3 bases, 5 bases remained unmatched. Germline loops: CDR1 DFQATT, CDR2 SNEGSKA (reference sequence). The CDR3 spans 14 residues. The CDR3 loop is CSARGTGDHYEQYF. The CDR3 coding sequence is TGCAGTGCTAGGGGGACAGGGGATCACTACGAGCAGTACTTC.

V is TRBV9 and J is TRBJ2-3; D is perhaps TRBD2 (6 bases). The CDR3 has 16 residues. CDR1 and CDR2 (germline): SGDLS, YYNGEE. V was pared by 1 base and J by 2 bases, with 14 bases between. This chain's CDR3 is CASSVTPGLNTDTQYF. CDR3 coding DNA: TGTGCCAGCAGCGTAACCCCGGGACTGAACACAGATACGCAGTATTTT.

The genes are TRBV19 and TRBJ2-2, with 13 bases lining up with TRBD2. The CDR3 has 18 amino acids. Unmatched junction bases numbered 6, after V lost 1 base and J lost 4 bases. Germline V gene lookup returns CDR1 LNHDA and CDR2 SQIVND (reference sequence). CDR3 amino acids: CASSIGPGLAGSTGELFF. In nucleotides, the CDR3 is TGTGCCAGTAGTATAGGGCCGGGACTAGCGGGAAGCACCGGGGAGCTGTTTTTT.

This clonotype was observed many times. The chain has TRBV7-8 and TRBJ2-7; D remains ambiguous. This CDR3 region has 13 residues. CDR1 is SGHVS, CDR2 FQNEAQ, per germline. V was pared by 8 bases and J by 0 bases, with 11 bases between. The CDR3 sequence is CASSFVASYEQYF. In DNA form, the CDR3 reads TGTGCCAGCTCCTTTGTGGCCTCCTACGAGCAGTACTTC.

This clonotype showed up just a few times. V and J are TRBV25-1 and TRBJ2-2, with a tentative D call TRBD2 (6 bases). The germline V gene encodes CDR1 MGHDK and CDR2 SYGVNS. The V gene lost 1 base and the J gene lost 4 bases, with 13 bases spanning the gap. CDR3 size: 16 residues. The CDR3 DNA reads as TGTGCCAGCAGTGAATTGTCGACTAGTCGCACCGGGGAGCTGTTTTTT. This gives the protein CASSELSTSRTGELFF. Full variable domain (outside the CDR3, taken from reference TRBV25-1 and TRBJ2-2): EADIYQTPRYLVIGTGKKITLECSQTMGHDKMYWYQQDPGMELHLIHYSYGVNSTEKGDLSSESTVSRIRTEHFPLTLESARPSHTSQYLCASSELSTSRTGELFFGEGSRLTVL.

The table lists this clonotype with many counts. This sequence joins TRBV3-1 and TRBJ2-3; 9 bases are shared with TRBD2. CDR1 LGHDT and CDR2 YNNKEL come from the germline V gene (reference sequence). With 8 bases clipped from V and 2 bases from J, the junction kept 8 bases outside the gene matches. CDR3 length equals 15 residues. CDR3 sequence (DNA): TGTGCCAGCGCTCGGGGACTAGCCTCCACAGATACGCAGTATTTT. Translated, it gives CASARGLASTDTQYF.

The chain is built from TRBV19 and TRBJ2-1; D unclear. Trimming shortened V by 6 bases and J by 8 bases, and 17 bases separated the two germline ends. This CDR3 comprises 14 residues. Germline CDR1 LNHDA, CDR2 SQIVND (reference sequence). The CDR3 loop is CASRTVGGLHEQFF. CDR3 DNA sequence: TGTGCCAGTAGGACCGTGGGCGGCCTACATGAGCAGTTCTTC.

This clonotype was counted many times. The V call is TRBV7-2, the J call TRBJ2-7; 11 bases agree with TRBD2. The germline gives CDR1 SGHTA, CDR2 FQGNSA. V was pared by 1 base and J by 1 base, with 9 bases of the junction left unmatched. The CDR3 runs 18 residues. The CDR3 region is CASSLGISGRAGSYEQYF. CDR3 coding DNA: TGTGCCAGCAGCTTAGGTATTAGCGGGAGGGCCGGGTCCTACGAGCAGTACTTC. Full variable domain (missing parts from reference TRBV7-2 and TRBJ2-7): GAGVSQSPSNKVTEKGKDVELRCDPISGHTALYWYRQSLGQGLEFLIYFQGNSAPDKSGLPSDRFSAERTGGSVSTLTIQRTQQEDSAVYLCASSLGISGRAGSYEQYFGPGTRLTVT.

This clonotype was observed many times. V and J are TRBV7-8 and TRBJ2-5; a weak D match, TRBD1 (6 bases). The CDR3 runs 16 residues. Trimming took 0 bases from V and 4 from J, leaving 15 bases between them. The germline CDR1 and CDR2 sequences are SGHVS and FQNEAQ. In nucleotides, the CDR3 is TGTGCCAGCAGCTTAGCCGGCAGGGGATCGAGAGAGACCCAGTACTTC. It is translated as CASSLAGRGSRETQYF.

This chain links TRBV12-5 with TRBJ2-5; the match to TRBD1 covers 8 bases. Germline CDR1 is LGHNT and CDR2 is FRNRAP. The CDR3 is made up of 16 amino acids. J was trimmed by 2 bases and V by 6 bases; bases with no gene match: 11. The CDR3 loop reads CASGSRSWDRQETQYF. The DNA of the CDR3 is TGTGCTAGTGGATCACGCTCTTGGGACAGGCAAGAGACCCAGTACTTC.

The chain has TRBV20-1 and TRBJ2-1; unclear D gene. Trimming pared 0 bases from V and 9 bases from J, leaving 15 bases between. The CDR3 spans 14 residues. The germline V gene encodes CDR1 DFQATT and CDR2 SNEGSKA (reference sequence). The CDR3, as DNA: TGCAGTGCTAGAGATCACGCTACCCGTCGTGAGCAGTTCTTC. Protein: CSARDHATRREQFF.

This clonotype has a count of ten or more. The rearrangement uses TRBV24-1 and TRBJ2-3; D not resolved. Germline CDR1 reads KGHDR; CDR2 reads SFDVKD. The length of the CDR3 is 15 residues. The V gene lost 3 bases and the J gene lost 6 bases, with 15 bases spanning the gap. For the CDR3, the DNA is TGTGCCACCAGTGATCCGGACCTACCATCCGATACGCAGTATTTT. As protein: CATSDPDLPSDTQYF.

V and J are TRBV4-1 and TRBJ2-5; either TRBD1 or TRBD2 may fit D (5 bases each). Trimming removed 2 bases at V and 4 bases at J, with 17 bases between. CDR3 length: 16 amino acids. Germline lookup yields CDR1 MGHRA and CDR2 YSYEKL. As DNA, the CDR3 is TGCGCCAGCAGCCAAAGTCAAACCGGGGACCGAGAGACCCAGTACTTC. It is translated as CASSQSQTGDRETQYF.

About this clonotype: A much larger clonotype is one base distant, so this may be a read error. The conserved final phenylalanine or tryptophan is absent from the CDR3, which likely points to a read error. The J gene is TRBJ2-3, the V gene TRBV27; no clear D. V was shortened by 4 bases and J by 4 bases, with 15 bases between the two germline ends. The CDR3 totals 15 residues. Germline-derived CDR1 and CDR2 are MNHEY and SMNVEV (reference sequence). The CDR3 coding sequence is TGTGCCAGCAGTTCTGGCGGCTCCAAGGCAGATACGCAGTATTCT. Protein sequence: CASSSGGSKADTQYS.

Many counts were recorded for this clonotype. J is TRBJ2-3 and V is TRBV2; TRBD2 matches at 11 bases. Germline trimming cut 7 bases from V and 3 bases from J; bases unmatched to any gene: 6. The CDR3 has 15 amino acids. CDR1 is SNHLY and CDR2 is FYNNEI in the germline V gene. The CDR3: CASILSGRGTDTQYF. The CDR3 DNA sequence: TGTGCCAGCATCCTTAGCGGGAGGGGGACAGATACGCAGTATTTT.

This clonotype has a handful of counts. The genes are TRBV6-1 and TRBJ2-5; D may be TRBD1 (7 bases). Trimming cost V 6 bases and J 4 bases, with 12 bases left between them. Germline loops: CDR1 MNHNS, CDR2 SASEGT. The CDR3 is 13 amino acids. The CDR3 coding sequence is TGTGCCAGCAGGAGACAGGGAGGAGAGACCCAGTACTTC. Its translation: CASRRQGGETQYF.

This clonotype was picked up many times. This chain links TRBV6-2 or TRBV6-3 with TRBJ2-2; 15 bases align to TRBD2. Losses at the gene ends were 6 bases for V and 2 bases for J; bases not matched to a gene: 7. CDR1 and CDR2 (germline): MNHEY, SVGEGT. The CDR3 sequence is 18 residues long. The CDR3 region is CASSRTSGRAINTGELFF. The CDR3 nucleotides read TGTGCCAGCAGCCGGACTAGCGGGAGGGCAATAAACACCGGGGAGCTGTTTTTT.

This clonotype was seen many times. This rearrangement joins TRBV12-3 or TRBV12-4 to TRBJ1-1; perhaps TRBD1 as D (6 bases). Trimming left V 6 bases short and J 4 bases short, with 12 bases between. The CDR3 consists of 13 residues. DNA for the CDR3: TGTGCCAGCAGGCTAGGGGGGGGCACTGAAGCTTTCTTT. This translates into CASRLGGGTEAFF.

This clonotype was seen many times. This chain connects TRBV12-3 or TRBV12-4 to TRBJ1-1, with D uncertain. Trimming pared 11 bases from V and 7 bases from J, leaving 14 bases between. The CDR3 consists of 11 residues. The CDR3 loop reads CAATLEGEAFF. The CDR3 DNA reads TGTGCCGCCACCCTGGAGGGTGAAGCTTTCTTT.

This clonotype was detected many times. The chain carries TRBV7-2 and TRBJ2-7; perhaps TRBD2 as D (5 bases). Trimming removed 7 bases at V and 2 bases at J, with 18 bases between. The V gene's germline CDR1 is SGHTA and CDR2 FQGNSA. The CDR3 is 15 amino acids. This CDR3 reads CASNPTASTPYEQYF. The CDR3 bases are TGTGCCAGCAACCCGACGGCTAGCACACCCTACGAGCAGTACTTC.

Notes on this clonotype: One junction end does not reproduce the germline sequence, and a read error may be involved. This chain links TRBV7-8 with TRBJ2-1; D possibly corresponds to TRBD2 (6 bases). This CDR3 is built from 16 residues. The germline gives CDR1 SGHVS, CDR2 FQNEAQ. The CDR3 DNA is TGTACCAGCAGCTTAGTGGCGGGACTGTCCTACAATGAGCAGTTCTTC. This encodes CTSSLVAGLSYNEQFF.

This clonotype was recorded at least ten times. This sequence joins TRBV12-3 or TRBV12-4 and TRBJ2-1; D gene uncertain. The CDR3 has 12 residues. The V gene lost 5 bases and the J gene lost 7 bases, with 9 bases spanning the gap. The CDR3 region is CASSRLLNEQFF. DNA for the CDR3: TGTGCCAGCAGTCGACTGTTGAATGAGCAGTTCTTC.

This clonotype occurred many times. The chain recombines TRBV27 with TRBJ2-1; possibly TRBD2 for D (5 bases). V was cut by 0 bases and J by 4 bases, with 13 bases left in between. Germline V gene data show CDR1 as MNHEY and CDR2 as SMNVEV (reference sequence). This CDR3 has 16 residues. CDR3 nucleotides: TGTGCCAGCAGTTTATCGGACTGGACCTTATACAATGAGCAGTTCTTC. Amino acid sequence: CASSLSDWTLYNEQFF.

The chain recombines TRBV7-2 with TRBJ1-5; 7 nucleotides line up with TRBD1. The germline gives CDR1 SGHTA, CDR2 FQGNSA. Trimming at V came to 4 bases and at J to 7 bases, leaving 10 bases not matched to a gene. The CDR3 length is 15 residues. DNA of the CDR3: TGTGCCAGCAGCTACTACAGGGGAGTTCGGCAGCCCCAGCATTTT. The encoded protein is CASSYYRGVRQPQHF.

There are many counts of this clonotype. The chain carries TRBV18 and TRBJ2-7; D might be TRBD2 (5 bases). This CDR3 region has 13 residues. CDR1 and CDR2 from the germline V gene are KGHSH and LQKENI. The ends were cut back, 3 bases at V and 1 base at J, with 7 bases in the middle. This CDR3 reads CASSPRGSYEQYF. The CDR3 DNA reads as TGTGCCAGCTCACCGAGAGGGTCCTACGAGCAGTACTTC.